The next 20 T cell receptor beta chains were all read from a single sample in a study of blood T cell repertoires in COVID-19. Sequencing was performed with immunoSEQ multiplex PCR; in TCRdb, only in-frame clones are kept and a portion is missing. The sample shows about 170,000 clones, 84% of them seen only once. Sequenced material: peripheral blood. Receptor source: a woman between 65 and 79 years old with COVID-19, enrolled during active disease.

The rearrangement uses TRBV11-1 and TRBJ2-1, with D perhaps matching TRBD1 (5 bases). This CDR3 has 14 residues. Germline lookup yields CDR1 SGHAT and CDR2 FQDESV (reference sequence). Trimming removed 5 bases at V and 5 bases at J, with 13 bases between. The CDR3 DNA is TGTGCCAGCAGCCTAGGGGCAACAAACAATGAGCAGTTCTTC. Its protein is CASSLGATNNEQFF. Full variable domain (outside the CDR3, taken from reference TRBV11-1 and TRBJ2-1): EAEVAQSPRYKITEKSQAVAFWCDPISGHATLYWYRQILGQGPELLVQFQDESVVDDSQLPKDRFSAERLKGVDSTLKIQPAELGDSAMYLCASSLGATNNEQFFGPGTRLTVL.

This chain links TRBV28 with TRBJ2-6, with D unclear. Trimming cost V 5 bases and J 2 bases, with 13 bases left between them. The CDR3 has 16 amino acids. Germline V lookup: CDR1 MDHEN, CDR2 SYDVKM. The CDR3 region is CASSPFVGAGANVLTF. The CDR3 DNA reads TGTGCCAGCAGTCCGTTCGTTGGAGCTGGGGCCAACGTCCTGACTTTC.

The chain recombines TRBV5-1 with TRBJ2-3; a possible D gene is TRBD2 (6 bases). With 3 bases removed from V and 1 base from J, the gap between germline ends came to 15 bases. The CDR3 is made up of 16 amino acids. Germline values: CDR1 SGHRS, CDR2 YFSETQ. Written as DNA, the CDR3 is TGCGCCAGCAGCTCGGGGGTCGCAGAACGCACAGATACGCAGTATTTT. This codes for CASSSGVAERTDTQYF.

The CDR3 nucleotides are TGTGCCAGCAGTTTAATAGGGGGCGCGGGGAACACTGAAGCTTTCTTT. Its protein is CASSLIGGAGNTEAFF. The rearrangement uses TRBV28 and TRBJ1-1; 7 positions match TRBD1. The CDR3 is made up of 16 amino acids. Germline V gene sequence: CDR1 MDHEN, CDR2 SYDVKM. Trimming removed 2 bases from V and 1 base from J; junction bases left unmatched: 7.

This chain connects TRBV10-1 to TRBJ1-1; D unresolved. This CDR3 is built from 13 residues. V was trimmed by 0 bases and J by 5 bases, leaving 7 bases between them. Germline CDR1 is WNHNN and CDR2 is SYGVQD (reference sequence). The CDR3, as DNA: TGCGCCAGCAGTGAGTCGGCATGGACTGAAGCTTTCTTT. It is translated as CASSESAWTEAFF.

In this sample, this clone turned up once. The chain is built from TRBV12-3 or TRBV12-4 and TRBJ1-3; TRBD1 might be the D (6 bases). The V and J ends lost 6 bases and 3 bases respectively, with 9 bases between them. The CDR3 contains 13 residues. CDR3 protein: CASRRDNGNTIYF. CDR3 in DNA: TGTGCCAGCAGACGGGACAATGGAAACACCATATATTTT.

CDR3 bases: TGTGCCAGCAGTTTGAGGCTAGCCAACAATGAGCAGTTCTTC. It yields the protein CASSLRLANNEQFF. This sequence joins TRBV27 and TRBJ2-1, with D possibly TRBD2 on 5 matching bases. From germline, CDR1 is MNHEY and CDR2 SMNVEV (reference sequence). The CDR3 has 14 residues. Trimming took off 3 bases at V and 5 bases at J, with 11 bases between the two ends.

In DNA form, the CDR3 reads TGCGCCAGCAGCCAAGATATAAGCACAGATACGCAGTATTTT. Encoded protein: CASSQDISTDTQYF. This chain links TRBV4-1 with TRBJ2-3; D remains ambiguous. Germline lookup yields CDR1 MGHRA and CDR2 YSYEKL. Trimming took 0 bases from V and 0 from J, leaving 4 bases between them. This CDR3 has 14 amino acids.

This chain links TRBV11-2 with TRBJ1-4; 7 bases agree with TRBD1. J gave up 8 bases and V 1 base, and 10 bases lay outside the gene matches. Germline CDR1 is SGHAT and CDR2 is FQNNGV. This CDR3 is 16 amino acids long. Here the CDR3 DNA reads TGTGCCAGCAGCTTAGGGAAAGGCGGGACAGTAGAAAAACTGTTTTTT. Protein: CASSLGKGGTVEKLFF.

The rearrangement uses TRBV28 and TRBJ2-1; TRBD2 matches 12 bases. With 8 bases clipped from V and 0 bases from J, the junction kept 14 bases outside the gene matches. The germline V gene has CDR1 MDHEN and CDR2 SYDVKM. The CDR3 covers 19 residues. The CDR3 bases are TGTGCCAGCGCGGGACTAGCGGGCGCCCGATCTAGCTCCTACAATGAGCAGTTCTTC. This codes for CASAGLAGARSSSYNEQFF.

This clone was seen only a few times. The chain uses TRBV2 and TRBJ1-2; 8 bases are a match to TRBD1. The CDR3 has 15 amino acids. The junction had 13 bases not matched to a gene; V was cut back by 6 bases and J by 7 bases. The germline V gene has CDR1 SNHLY and CDR2 FYNNEI. CDR3 amino acids: CASRVQDRAGSGYTF. DNA of the CDR3: TGTGCCAGCAGGGTCCAGGACAGGGCCGGGAGTGGCTACACCTTC.

This clone was seen once. The J gene is TRBJ2-3, the V gene TRBV9; the match to TRBD1 covers 12 bases. The CDR3 is made up of 16 amino acids. J lost 5 bases, V lost 1 base, and 5 bases had no gene match. From germline, CDR1 is SGDLS and CDR2 YYNGEE. In DNA, the CDR3 is TGTGCCAGCAGCGTAACCGGGACAGGGGGCGGAGATACGCAGTATTTT. It codes for CASSVTGTGGGDTQYF.

V is TRBV6-5 and J is TRBJ2-7; 14 bases map to TRBD2. CDR1 and CDR2 from the germline V gene are MNHEY and SVGAGI. The CDR3 sequence is 15 residues long. Trimming at V came to 7 bases and at J to 3 bases, leaving 5 bases not matched to a gene. The CDR3: CASTDGLAGGYEQYF. The CDR3 DNA follows: TGTGCCAGCACCGACGGACTAGCGGGAGGCTACGAGCAGTACTTC.

The chain uses TRBV7-8 and TRBJ1-1; D remains ambiguous. The germline gives CDR1 SGHVS, CDR2 FQNEAQ. The CDR3 totals 13 residues. V dropped 3 bases and J dropped 2 bases, with 7 bases sitting between them. The CDR3: CASSLGENTEAFF. CDR3 nucleotides: TGTGCCAGCAGCTTGGGAGAAAACACTGAAGCTTTCTTT.

This clone came up a few times. J is TRBJ1-5 and V is TRBV5-6, with D unresolved. This CDR3 contains 15 residues. Trimming pared 3 bases from V and 5 bases from J, leaving 15 bases between. The germline gives CDR1 SGHDT, CDR2 YYEEEE. The CDR3 coding sequence is TGTGCCAGCAGCTCGATGGTGGAGGAATATCAGCCCCAGCATTTT. It translates to CASSSMVEEYQPQHF.

The chain recombines TRBV24-1 with TRBJ2-7; D possibly corresponds to TRBD2 (6 bases). Germline V CDR1 and CDR2: KGHDR, SFDVKD. Trimming pared 4 bases from V and 1 base from J, leaving 7 bases between. This CDR3 has 13 residues. The CDR3 here is CATSDGGSYEQYF. CDR3 sequence (DNA): TGTGCCACCAGTGACGGGGGTTCCTACGAGCAGTACTTC.

This clone was found once. The V call is TRBV20-1, the J call TRBJ2-7; perhaps TRBD1 as D (5 bases). Germline V gene data show CDR1 as DFQATT and CDR2 as SNEGSKA (reference sequence). The ends were cut back, 7 bases at V and 5 bases at J, with 12 bases in the middle. This CDR3 is 11 amino acids long. The CDR3 spells CSVLDSHEQYF. CDR3 nucleotide sequence: TGCAGTGTACTCGACAGCCACGAGCAGTACTTC.

The V and J genes are TRBV7-6 and TRBJ1-6, with 7 bases lining up with TRBD1. V lost 5 bases, J lost 7 bases, and 5 bases stayed unmatched. CDR3 length: 14 residues. Germline V gene sequence: CDR1 SGHVS, CDR2 FNYEAQ. DNA for the CDR3: TGTGCCAGCAGCGCCCAACAGGGGAATTCACCCCTCCACTTT. Protein sequence: CASSAQQGNSPLHF.

This sequence joins TRBV10-3 and TRBJ1-2; D is unclear. Germline loops: CDR1 ENHRY, CDR2 SYGVKD. This CDR3 comprises 8 residues. Trimming took 8 bases from V and 9 from J, leaving 4 bases between them. The CDR3 coding sequence is TGTGCCATCCCTAGCTACACCTTC. Translating gives CAIPSYTF.

The chain carries TRBV6-6 and TRBJ1-2; 8 bases agree with TRBD1. Losses at the gene ends were 4 bases for V and 8 bases for J; bases not matched to a gene: 12. Germline V gene lookup returns CDR1 MNHNY and CDR2 SVGAGI (reference sequence). This CDR3 has 15 residues. In DNA form, the CDR3 reads TGTGCCAGCAGTTCCCTACAGGGGGTGGTCGGAGGCTACACCTTC. Residues: CASSSLQGVVGGYTF.